This record covers a single T cell receptor beta chain. It lacks a known antigen. Per-nucleotide qualities are absent, and no much larger clonotype sits a single base away. All of the isolated RNA was reverse transcribed with the High Capacity cDNA Reverse Transcription Kit, so expressed TCRB transcripts were sequenced. Deep immunoSEQ sequencing was applied to naive, central memory and regulatory T cell samples, giving an average of roughly 3.3 million total reads per sample. Sorted cells were lysed in RLT buffer, and RNA was extracted using DNase-treated RNeasy Micro or Mini kits according to cell number. Each cell subset was processed on its own to prevent cross-contamination, while patient and healthy donor samples were processed together. TCRB sequences were amplified from cDNA with the immunoSEQ multiplex PCR, producing 87-bp fragments spanning the CDR3 region. Sequencing of the amplicons was performed on the Illumina HiSeq platform. For the original study's pipeline: PCR bias was computationally corrected using synthetic template baselines, reads within Hamming distance 2 were collapsed, and singletons that could not be merged were discarded. Reads were aligned against IMGT to assign V, D and J genes, CDR3 length and insertions or deletions at six rearrangement sites. Within each subset, clonotype counts were normalized to sorted cell number, and only after that were true diversity and Gini coefficients computed with the tcR R package. Repertoire sharing was quantified using the overlap coefficient calculated on TCRB nucleotide sequences. TCRdb took over this immuneACCESS table, retaining in-frame rearrangements with V and J assigned. Such tables are incomplete; in checked studies, under half of the missing clones stem from an unresolved V gene, and the remainder is unexplained. V and J calls and clone size are given by that table; D and trimming were obtained from the DNA. This sample lists almost 350,000 clones; roughly 8% were detected once. The ten largest account for less than 0.45% of the sample.

The sample is drawn from a study of beta chain features in type 1 diabetes (dated by TCRdb to 2017 to 2018). General notes on the study: Mean age, gender distribution, total cell number and subset yield were not different between patients and healthy donors. A total of 85 million to 140 million sorted cells were examined across all samples, and the number of cells per subset was strongly correlated with RNA yield. The study compared TCRB repertoires of sorted circulating CD4+ T cell subsets between recently diagnosed type 1 diabetes patients and matched healthy donors. Naive and central memory subsets were obtained from all 30 or so donors, but regulatory and stem cell-like memory subsets were isolated from only 8 patients and roughly 8 healthy donors.

Each donor gave one peripheral blood draw, roughly 0.12 L on average, collected into heparinised tubes. Using a panel that included CD45RO, CCR7, CD25, CD127, CD95 and CD27, naive, central memory, regulatory and stem cell-like memory CD4+ T cells were sorted on a BD FACSAria II. Every sorted population had a purity above 95%. PBMCs were separated immediately by Lymphoprep density gradient centrifugation and were stained directly, without being cultured. So that batch effects would be minimized, each experiment stained and sorted samples in pairs, pairing one healthy donor with one patient. Points the paper makes about the study in general: Because cDNA was sequenced instead of genomic DNA, highly expressing activated cells could be over-represented, though the groups showed no difference in activation or CD3 levels. Only small numbers of individuals were included in the HLA sub-analyses, which left unresolved whether HLA type had any influence on TCRB rearrangement. Naive, central memory and regulatory TCRB repertoires appeared to be more similar among patients than among healthy donors. A moderate but significant shortening of TCRB CDR3 length was observed in type 1 diabetes patients in all four CD4+ subsets. Shorter templates might be favored by PCR, yet because patient and control samples were amplified and corrected together, any such skew would affect both groups equally. Fewer insertions and more nucleotide deletions at VDJ recombination sites were observed in patients with type 1 diabetes, implying thymic rearrangement abnormalities.

The germline V gene (reference sequence) provides CDR1 SEHNR and CDR2 FQNEAQ. From its cysteine to its phenylalanine, the CDR3 spans 15 amino acids. Only CDR3 DNA remains: 45 bases, in frame from the first base. V loses 5 bases of germline sequence and J loses 4 bases, and the interval between the two ends is 18 bases. The sample taken for sequencing was central memory CD4+ T cells from blood. The clonotype was recovered from a woman between 18 and 29 years old in good health. The receptor chain draws on TRBV7-9 and TRBJ2-7; the D segment cannot be called with confidence. In nucleotide form, the sequence is TGTGCCAGCAGCCCCAGTACCTCATGGAAATACGAGCAGTACTTC. Translated, it gives CASSPSTSWKYEQYF.